Each of the 9 T cell receptor beta chains below was sequenced from the same sample in a study of PD-1 blockade in classical Hodgkin lymphoma (dated by TCRdb to 2018 to 2020). The time point label, read with the paper, signifies: newly diagnosed, previously untreated cHL patient sample. The library was obtained by the immunoSEQ multiplex PCR assay. In TCRdb, the immuneACCESS table is reduced to in-frame sequences with V and J assigned. These tables do not hold every clone; where another copy was compared, an unresolved V gene accounts for under half, and the others remain unexplained. In this sample the table shows 20,000 to 25,000 clones, 90% to 95% of which occur a single time. Of the sample, over 4.5% is held by the ten largest clones. The sample comprised peripheral blood mononuclear cells (PBMCs). The receptor source for this set is a human donor with classical Hodgkin lymphoma.

This clone appeared once. J is TRBJ2-1 and V is TRBV10-3, with D perhaps given as TRBD1 or TRBD2 (5 bases each). Per the germline V gene, CDR1 is ENHRY and CDR2 is SYGVKD. The CDR3 spans 16 residues. Trimming took off 6 bases at V and 5 bases at J, with 20 bases between the two ends. The CDR3 spells CAISPGSGRSHNEQFF. CDR3 nucleotides: TGTGCCATCAGCCCTGGTTCGGGGCGGTCCCACAATGAGCAGTTCTTC.

V is TRBV6-1 and J is TRBJ2-3; 7 bases align to TRBD1. In germline, CDR1 is MNHNS, CDR2 SASEGT. V trimming: 7 bases; J trimming: 7 bases; junction bases outside the gene matches: 11. This CDR3 is 14 amino acids long. The CDR3 region has the DNA TGTGCCAGCATGTTGAGCACAGGGGAATATACGCAGTATTTT. This translates into CASMLSTGEYTQYF.

The chain has TRBV11-2 and TRBJ2-2; D remains ambiguous. The V end lost 1 base, the J end lost 6 bases, and 3 bases lay between the germline ends. The CDR3 extends over 12 amino acids. Per the germline V gene, CDR1 is SGHAT and CDR2 is FQNNGV. CDR3 residues: CASSLAPGELFF. The CDR3 bases are TGTGCCAGCAGCTTAGCCCCCGGGGAGCTGTTTTTT.

The rearrangement links TRBV30 to TRBJ2-2, with 8 positions matching TRBD2. V was clipped by 5 bases and J by 3 bases; unmatched bases: 8. Germline V lookup: CDR1 GTSNPN, CDR2 SVGIG (reference sequence). CDR3 length equals 15 residues. CDR3 nucleotides: TGTGCCTGGGCACGGGGGGGCATAGACACCGGGGAGCTGTTTTTT. Translating it yields CAWARGGIDTGELFF. The full variable domain, in which reference TRBV30 and TRBJ2-2 provide the parts outside the CDR3, is SQTIHQWPATLVQPVGSPLSLECTVEGTSNPNLYWYRQAAGRGLQLLFYSVGIGQISSEVPQNLSASRPQDRQFILSSKKLLLSDSGFYLCAWARGGIDTGELFFGEGSRLTVL.

The chain carries TRBV5-6 and TRBJ2-6, with D hard to call. This CDR3 has 15 residues. V was cut by 0 bases and J by 4 bases, with 8 bases left in between. Germline V lookup: CDR1 SGHDT, CDR2 YYEEEE. The CDR3 sequence is CASSLGIAGANVLTF. Written as DNA, the CDR3 is TGTGCCAGCAGCTTGGGGATTGCGGGGGCCAACGTCCTGACTTTC.

The chain links TRBV7-8 to TRBJ2-7; 16 bases line up with TRBD2. With V trimmed by 4 bases and J by 4 bases, 13 bases remained unmatched. Germline-derived CDR1 and CDR2 are SGHVS and FQNEAQ. This CDR3 has 19 residues. CDR3 sequence (DNA): TGTGCCAGCAGCTCCCTTCCGGGACTAGCGGGGGGGCGCATTTACGAGCAGTACTTC. Amino acid sequence: CASSSLPGLAGGRIYEQYF.

The rearrangement joins TRBV28 to TRBJ2-7; a weak D match, TRBD2 (6 bases). The V gene lost 3 bases and the J gene lost 4 bases, with 19 bases spanning the gap. CDR3 length equals 16 residues. Looked up from germline, CDR1 is MDHEN and CDR2 is SYDVKM. The CDR3 loop is CASSFGLIWRGYEQYF. In DNA form, the CDR3 reads TGTGCCAGCAGTTTCGGCTTAATCTGGAGGGGATACGAGCAGTACTTC.

The chain links TRBV30 to TRBJ2-4; TRBD1 matches 10 bases. The CDR3 is 16 amino acids. Trimming took 0 bases from V and 2 from J; bases not matched to a gene: 4. The germline V gene encodes CDR1 GTSNPN and CDR2 SVGIG (reference sequence). In nucleotides, the CDR3 is TGTGCCTGGAGTGTAGGGACAGGGGAGTCCAAAAACATTCAGTACTTC. As protein: CAWSVGTGESKNIQYF. The full variable domain, in which reference TRBV30 and TRBJ2-4 provide the parts outside the CDR3, is SQTIHQWPATLVQPVGSPLSLECTVEGTSNPNLYWYRQAAGRGLQLLFYSVGIGQISSEVPQNLSASRPQDRQFILSSKKLLLSDSGFYLCAWSVGTGESKNIQYFGAGTRLSVL.

A single count supports this clone. This sequence joins TRBV5-1 and TRBJ2-1; a possible D gene is TRBD1 (5 bases). This CDR3 region has 14 residues. The ends were cut back, 3 bases at V and 3 bases at J, with 10 bases in the middle. Germline V gene lookup returns CDR1 SGHRS and CDR2 YFSETQ. The CDR3 sequence: CASSWQGHYNEQFF. Here the CDR3 DNA reads TGCGCCAGCAGCTGGCAGGGTCACTACAATGAGCAGTTCTTC.